This entry concerns a single TCR beta chain. Its antigen has not been determined. An end of the junction does not agree with germline; a read error may underlie this. This sample was sequenced with an Illumina HiSeq 1500. The raw public data were reprocessed by TCRdb itself: fastp quality trimming at Q25, MiXCR clonotype calling, in-frame beta chains only. Every entry covers one CDR3 protein and lists the most common genes and DNA from its rows. Present in this sample are around 710,000 distinct CDR3 sequences, 25% to 30% of which were seen just once. The ten largest clones take up roughly 14% of the sample. From the cysteine through the phenylalanine, the CDR3 covers 14 amino acids. Only the CDR3 portion is preserved as DNA: 42 bases, with reading frame beginning at the first base. Per the germline V gene, LGHNA is the CDR1 and YSLEER is the CDR2. Explained via the paper, the treatment or condition label denotes: in vitro stimulation with specific CMV peptide epitopes to enrich CMV-specific T cells.

This specimen belongs to a study of T cell repertoires in cytomegalovirus infection (dated by TCRdb to the late 2010s). In the study overall: Alongside well-studied HLA-B-restricted epitopes, the peptide stimulations were aimed at recently identified HLA-C-restricted CMV epitopes, whose presentation resists viral immunomodulation. Donor HLA type was relevant to the analysis, because carriage of CMV infection together with the matching HLA type was indicated by public TCR beta signatures. The study at large found these results: Cumulative frequency of public TCR beta family members discriminated carriers of CMV infection plus the relevant HLA type in this cohort and an independent roughly 330-donor cohort. The ex vivo response was dominated by HLA-C-restricted CMV-specific TCR beta clonotypes, which also provided the single most frequent clonotype in two of eight donors.

The TCR comes from a human donor in good health (CMV status not recorded). Some clones in this sample may be carry-over from other donors' samples. Sequenced here: cultured CD8+ T cells from PBMCs, sampled from culture after CMV antigen stimulation. The chain is assembled from TRBV4-3 and TRBJ2-3; no D gene can be assigned with confidence. Here the CDR3 is given as CAGSQGPSTDTQYF. The DNA sequence is given as TGCGCCGGCAGCCAAGGCCCGAGCACAGATACGCAGTATTTT.